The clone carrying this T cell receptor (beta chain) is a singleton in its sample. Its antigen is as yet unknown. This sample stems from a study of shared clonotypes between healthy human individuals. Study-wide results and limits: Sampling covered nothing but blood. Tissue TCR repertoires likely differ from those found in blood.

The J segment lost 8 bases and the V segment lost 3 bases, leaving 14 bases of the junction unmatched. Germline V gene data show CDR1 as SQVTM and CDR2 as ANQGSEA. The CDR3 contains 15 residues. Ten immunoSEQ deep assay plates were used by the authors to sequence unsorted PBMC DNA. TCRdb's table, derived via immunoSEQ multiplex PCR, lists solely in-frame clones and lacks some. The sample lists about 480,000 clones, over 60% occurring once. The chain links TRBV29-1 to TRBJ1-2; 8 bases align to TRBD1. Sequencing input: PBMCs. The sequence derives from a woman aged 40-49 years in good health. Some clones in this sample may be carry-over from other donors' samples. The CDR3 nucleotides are TGCAGCGTTGATTTTGGCGGCAGGGGGCCGAGCGGCTACACCTTC. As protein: CSVDFGGRGPSGYTF.